The 9 T cell receptor beta chains below come from one sample, sequenced in a study of post-analysis software for immune sequencing data. Libraries were made from TCR beta cDNA, and they carried unique molecular identifiers. TCRdb re-analysed the PCR reads in MiXCR, keeping a single row per CDR3 protein. Of some 890,000 distinct CDR3 sequences listed, approximately 50% were seen once; the top ten hold approximately 4.5%. Study-wide results and caveats: Comparison of patients with controls showed about 5 TRBV segments more frequent in patients, TRBV5-6, TRBV5-1 and TRBV20-1 among them.

The antigens for these receptors are not known. The sample taken for sequencing was blood. Receptor source: a girl under 18 with multiple sclerosis.

The chain joins TRBV20-1 to TRBJ2-3; TRBD2 matches at 10 bases. Germline CDR1 and CDR2: DFQATT and SNEGSKA (reference sequence). CDR3 length: 18 residues. The V segment lost 0 bases and the J segment 4 bases; nucleotides outside the gene matches: 13. As DNA, the CDR3 is TGCAGTGCTAGAGATATCGGTGGAGCGGGAGGGCTGGCAGATACGCAGTATTTT. Protein product: CSARDIGGAGGLADTQYF.

The J gene is TRBJ2-3, the V gene TRBV5-1; D unclear. The CDR3 is 14 residues long. V was trimmed by 0 bases and J by 5 bases, leaving 10 bases between them. Germline CDR1 is SGHRS and CDR2 is YFSETQ. CDR3 sequence reads: CASSLGGSRDTQYF. DNA for the CDR3: TGCGCCAGCAGCTTGGGGGGATCTCGAGATACGCAGTATTTT.

This chain connects TRBV12-3 or TRBV12-4 to TRBJ1-1; the match to TRBD1 covers 7 bases. The CDR3 sequence is 13 residues long. The junction had 8 bases not matched to a gene; V was cut back by 10 bases and J by 3 bases. Written as DNA, the CDR3 is TGTGCCACCCGGGGACAGCTATACACTGAAGCTTTCTTT. Translating it yields CATRGQLYTEAFF.

In this sample, this clonotype turned up a few times. The chain is built from TRBV12-3 or TRBV12-4 and TRBJ1-1; D not resolved. The CDR3 totals 12 residues. Between the trimmed V and J ends, which lost 5 bases and 6 bases, there was a span of 10 bases. CDR3 in amino acids: CASSPTPPEAFF. As DNA, the CDR3 is TGTGCCAGCAGTCCCACCCCCCCTGAAGCTTTCTTT.

The chain combines TRBV20-1 with TRBJ1-4; TRBD1 aligns across 7 bases. The CDR3 sequence is 14 residues long. V trimming: 6 bases; J trimming: 4 bases; junction bases outside the gene matches: 8. CDR1 and CDR2 (germline): DFQATT, SNEGSKA (reference sequence). CDR3: CSATSDRVNEKLFF. DNA of the CDR3: TGCAGTGCAACCTCCGACAGGGTTAATGAAAAACTGTTTTTT.

The chain combines TRBV21-1 with TRBJ2-7. TRBV21-1 is noted as a pseudogene. CDR3 length: 15 amino acids. The CDR3 sequence: CASSEEVTGPYEQYF. The CDR3 DNA follows: TGTGCCAGCAGCGAAGAAGTGACAGGGCCCTACGAGCAGTACTTC.

This sequence joins TRBV12-3 or TRBV12-4 and TRBJ1-2; 9 bases line up with TRBD1. The CDR3 has 13 amino acids. V dropped 5 bases and J dropped 6; count of bases not matched to a gene: 4. The CDR3 is CASSQTGGHGYTF. The CDR3 coding sequence is TGTGCCAGCAGTCAGACAGGGGGTCATGGCTACACCTTC.

This chain joins TRBV12-3 or TRBV12-4 and TRBJ2-6; 8 bases agree with TRBD1. V gave up 10 bases and J gave up 5 bases; unmatched junction bases: 10. This CDR3 comprises 15 residues. The CDR3 coding sequence is TGTGCCATAGACAGGGGCGACGGTAGGGCCAACGTCCTGACTTTC. Translation: CAIDRGDGRANVLTF.

In this sample, this clonotype turned up once. J is TRBJ2-1 and V is TRBV5-1; perhaps TRBD2 as D (5 bases). Germline lookup yields CDR1 SGHRS and CDR2 YFSETQ. There are 14 residues in the CDR3. V lost 5 bases and J lost 5, with 14 bases in between. The CDR3 DNA sequence: TGCGCCAGCAGGGACGGGAAAGGGAACAATGAGCAGTTCTTC. This sequence encodes CASRDGKGNNEQFF. Full variable domain (outside the CDR3, taken from reference TRBV5-1 and TRBJ2-1): KAGVTQTPRYLIKTRGQQVTLSCSPISGHRSVSWYQQTPGQGLQFLFEYFSETQRNKGNFPGRFSGRQFSNSRSEMNVSTLELGDSALYLCASRDGKGNNEQFFGPGTRLTVL.